The 5 T cell receptor beta chains in this list originate from one sample, sequenced in a study of T cell changes during pregnancy in multiple sclerosis. Repertoires were generated with immunoSEQ multiplex PCR, while TCRdb's copy carries only in-frame clones and drops some. The table lists 45,000 to 60,000 clones, approximately 90% of them singletons. The sequences come from CD8+ T cells from peripheral blood mononuclear cells, collected in the second trimester of pregnancy. Receptor source: a female donor with multiple sclerosis, enrolled in a pregnancy study.

The genes are TRBV5-4 and TRBJ2-1; TRBD2 aligns across 7 bases. Germline-derived CDR1 and CDR2 are SGHNT and YYREEE (reference sequence). The CDR3 extends over 14 amino acids. V was clipped by 2 bases and J by 9 bases; unmatched bases: 8. CDR3 bases: TGTGCCAGCAGCTTTTGGGGAGGGTCCATTGAGCAGTTCTTC. This translates into CASSFWGGSIEQFF.

Concerning this clone: The junction shows a germline mismatch at one end, possibly a read error. V usage is TRBV7-7 and J usage is TRBJ2-3, with a weak D call TRBD1 (5 bases). CDR1 and CDR2 (germline): SSHAT, FNYEAQ (reference sequence). This CDR3 contains 17 residues. CDR3: CASSLDPAGSSTDTQYF. The CDR3 DNA sequence: TGTGCTAGCAGCTTAGACCCGGCAGGGTCAAGCACAGATACGCAGTATTTT.

This clone was found once. V usage is TRBV9 and J usage is TRBJ1-4, with D perhaps TRBD1 (5 bases). Germline assignment: CDR1 SGDLS and CDR2 YYNGEE. The CDR3 is 16 residues long. Trimming cost V 0 bases and J 3 bases, with 12 bases left between them. The CDR3 protein is CASSVGGSTANEKLFF. As DNA, the CDR3 is TGTGCCAGCAGCGTAGGGGGCAGCACCGCTAATGAAAAACTGTTTTTT.

The CDR3, as DNA: TGTGCCAGCAGCTTAAAGTTTAGCGGGGGGTACAATGAGCAGTTCTTC. Amino acid sequence: CASSLKFSGGYNEQFF. The rearrangement uses TRBV11-2 and TRBJ2-1; 10 nucleotides align to TRBD2. Germline loops: CDR1 SGHAT, CDR2 FQNNGV. Trimming took 2 bases from V and 4 from J; bases not matched to a gene: 5. The CDR3 totals 16 residues.

This rearrangement joins TRBV18 to TRBJ2-3; the match to TRBD2 covers 7 bases. Losses at the gene ends were 6 bases for V and 1 base for J; bases not matched to a gene: 4. There are 14 residues in the CDR3. Per germline, CDR1 KGHSH and CDR2 LQKENI. Here the CDR3 reads CASSLGGGTDTQYF. DNA for the CDR3: TGTGCCAGCTCGCTGGGAGGGGGCACAGATACGCAGTATTTT.